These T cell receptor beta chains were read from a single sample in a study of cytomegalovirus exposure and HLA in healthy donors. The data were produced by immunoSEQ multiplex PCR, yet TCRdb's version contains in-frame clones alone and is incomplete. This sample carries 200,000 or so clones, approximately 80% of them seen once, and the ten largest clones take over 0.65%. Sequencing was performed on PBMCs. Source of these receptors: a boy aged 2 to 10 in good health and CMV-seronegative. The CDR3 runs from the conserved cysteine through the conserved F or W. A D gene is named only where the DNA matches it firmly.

CASSISGTSWSDTQYF TGTGCCAGCAGTATAAGTGGGACTAGTTGGTCGGATACGCAGTATTTT TRBJ2-3 TRBD2 TRBV7-2
CASKAANTEAFF TGTGCCAGCAAAGCCGCCAACACTGAAGCTTTCTTT TRBJ1-1 . TRBV5-6
CASSVGGGGTDTQYF TGTGCCAGCAGTGTGGGCGGGGGGGGCACAGATACGCAGTATTTT TRBJ2-3 TRBD2 TRBV2
CASSPSTGEETQYF TGCGCCAGCAGCCCCTCGACAGGGGAAGAGACCCAGTACTTC TRBJ2-5 TRBD1 TRBV5-1
CASSFGGKEPQHF TGTGCCAGCAGCTTCGGGGGGAAGGAGCCCCAGCATTTT TRBJ1-5 . TRBV5-4
CASSFPQTLATGELFF TGTGCCAGCAGCTTCCCTCAAACCCTAGCCACCGGGGAGCTGTTTTTT TRBJ2-2 . TRBV7-2
CASSAGAASGRMNEQFF TGTGCCAGCAGCGCAGGGGCGGCTAGCGGGAGGATGAATGAGCAGTTCTTC TRBJ2-1 TRBD2 TRBV13
CASSQSGGLSEQYF TGCGCCAGCAGTCAATCAGGGGGCCTCTCCGAGCAGTACTTC TRBJ2-7 TRBD1 TRBV10-1
CASHRAYEQYF TGTGCCAGTCACAGAGCCTACGAGCAGTACTTC TRBJ2-7 . TRBV5-6
CASSSLAQADTQYF TGTGCCAGCAGTTCACTGGCTCAGGCAGATACGCAGTATTTT TRBJ2-3 . TRBV27
CASSLGGGGEQYF TGTGCCAGCAGCTTAGGCGGGGGGGGCGAGCAGTACTTC TRBJ2-7 TRBD2 TRBV11-2
CASSLANWANQPQHF TGTGCCAGCAGTTTAGCAAACTGGGCCAATCAGCCCCAGCATTTT TRBJ1-5 . TRBV28
CATSRVRGQTNEKLFF TGTGCCACCAGCAGAGTCAGGGGGCAAACTAATGAAAAACTGTTTTTT TRBJ1-4 TRBD1 TRBV15
CASSLNGQGEDTQYF TGTGCCAGCAGCTTAAATGGACAGGGCGAAGATACGCAGTATTTT TRBJ2-3 TRBD1 TRBV7-2
CASSSEGSGGREFYNEQFF TGTGCCAGCAGCTCTGAGGGTAGCGGGGGTAGAGAGTTCTACAATGAGCAGTTCTTC TRBJ2-1 TRBD2 TRBV5-4
CASTLGGRSSYNEQLF TGTGCCAGTACCCTGGGGGGGAGGAGCTCCTACAATGAGCAGCTCTTC TRBJ2-1 TRBD2 TRBV19
CASSPVASSYEQYF TGTGCCAGCTCACCAGTAGCCTCCTCCTACGAGCAGTACTTC TRBJ2-7 . TRBV18
CASSSYTDRGEGAVETQYF TGTGCCAGCAGCTCATATACAGACAGGGGTGAGGGGGCGGTAGAGACCCAGTACTTC TRBJ2-5 TRBD1 TRBV13
CASSYSLAGGWETQYF TGTGCCAGCAGTTACTCGTTGGCGGGGGGATGGGAGACCCAGTACTTC TRBJ2-5 TRBD2 TRBV6-5